These T cell receptor beta chains were read from a single sample in a study of CD8 T cells in Susac syndrome. TCRdb reprocessed the immunoSEQ multiplex PCR reads via MiXCR and lists one record per CDR3 protein. The table includes roughly 60,000 distinct CDR3 sequences, more than 80% detected once. The sequencing sample was made of CD8+ T cells from PBMCs. The receptor source for this set is a human donor in good health. Each CDR3 is given with its conserved first and last residue. The D gene is left open where the match is weak. A row's size may be missing; if present it is once, few, many or a size class.

D gene,clone size,V gene,J gene,CDR3 protein,CDR3 DNA
TRBD1,.,TRBV27,TRBJ1-2,CASRRTGGIGYGYTF,TGTGCCAGCAGGAGAACAGGGGGCATCGGCTATGGCTACACCTTC
TRBD1,.,TRBV29-1,TRBJ2-7,CSVDQGAPYEQYF,TGCAGCGTTGATCAGGGGGCTCCCTACGAGCAGTACTTC
.,.,TRBV27,TRBJ2-7,CASSLNPVSYEQYF,TGTGCCAGCAGTTTAAACCCAGTCTCCTACGAGCAGTACTTC
TRBD1,once,TRBV12-3/TRBV12-4,TRBJ2-7,CASRAGTGVFYEQYF,TGTGCCAGCAGGGCCGGGACAGGGGTTTTCTACGAGCAGTACTTC
.,.,TRBV6-5,TRBJ1-1,CASSYSGGSEAFF,TGTGCCAGCAGTTACTCGGGGGGCTCTGAAGCTTTCTTT
TRBD1,.,TRBV7-8,TRBJ1-2,CASSLNDREDYGYTF,TGTGCCAGCAGCTTAAACGACAGGGAGGACTATGGCTACACCTTC
TRBD1,.,TRBV7-6,TRBJ2-7,CASSTLQGWEQYF,TGTGCCAGCAGCACCCTACAGGGGTGGGAGCAGTACTTC
.,.,TRBV5-5,TRBJ1-2,CTSSIRTESHYGYTF,TGTACCAGCAGCATACGGACAGAGTCTCACTATGGCTACACCTTC
.,once,TRBV7-9,TRBJ2-1,CASSLAIHEQFF,TGTGCCAGCAGCTTAGCCATTCATGAGCAGTTCTTC
.,.,TRBV27,TRBJ2-1,CASLIPYNEQFF,TGTGCCAGCTTAATCCCCTACAATGAGCAGTTCTTC
.,few,TRBV28,TRBJ2-1,CASSGTTTSYNEQFF,TGTGCCAGCAGTGGGACGACTACCTCCTACAATGAGCAGTTCTTC
.,.,TRBV6-2/TRBV6-3,TRBJ2-2,CASSPGTDTRTGELFF,TGTGCCAGCAGTCCTGGGACCGATACGAGAACCGGGGAGCTGTTTTTT
TRBD1,few,TRBV15,TRBJ2-7,CATSKRDRGPYEQYF,TGTGCCACCAGCAAGCGCGACAGGGGCCCCTACGAGCAGTACTTC
.,.,TRBV7-9,TRBJ2-7,CASSVSVTAEQYF,TGTGCCAGCAGCGTCTCGGTCACAGCGGAGCAGTACTTC
TRBD1,once,TRBV25-1,TRBJ2-7,CASSEDRGGQGSYEQYF,TGTGCCAGCAGTGAAGATCGTGGTGGACAGGGGTCCTACGAGCAGTACTTC
.,once,TRBV4-1,TRBJ2-7,CASSQDSTGSSYEQYF,TGCGCCAGCAGCCAAGATTCTACAGGAAGCTCCTACGAGCAGTACTTC
TRBD2,.,TRBV3-1,TRBJ2-1,CASSQGALADVHNEQFF,TGTGCCAGCAGCCAAGGGGCTCTAGCGGATGTCCACAATGAGCAGTTCTTC
.,.,TRBV19,TRBJ1-1,CASSQYRAEAFF,TGTGCCAGTAGTCAATACAGGGCTGAAGCTTTCTTT
.,.,TRBV3-1,TRBJ2-2,CASSQAGANTGELFF,TGTGCCAGCAGCCAAGCAGGGGCGAACACCGGGGAGCTGTTTTTT
TRBD1,.,TRBV9,TRBJ2-3,CASSVGTGFTDTQYF,TGTGCCAGCAGCGTCGGGACAGGGTTCACAGATACGCAGTATTTT
TRBD1,.,TRBV9,TRBJ1-6,CASSPKPDRVRSPLHF,TGTGCCAGCAGCCCAAAGCCCGACAGGGTAAGGTCACCCCTCCACTTT
.,.,TRBV2,TRBJ1-5,CASSFRGFGQPQHF,TGTGCCAGCAGTTTTAGGGGGTTTGGGCAGCCCCAGCATTTT
TRBD1,.,TRBV7-9,TRBJ1-1,CAGSITGGNTEAFF,TGTGCCGGCAGCATAACAGGGGGGAACACTGAAGCTTTCTTT
.,.,TRBV5-6,TRBJ2-3,CASSLLGQLSTDTQYF,TGTGCCAGCAGCCTTCTAGGACAGCTAAGCACAGATACGCAGTATTTT
.,.,TRBV7-9,TRBJ2-1,CASSPTDGDNEQFF,TGTGCCAGCAGCCCGACTGACGGAGACAATGAGCAGTTCTTC
TRBD1,.,TRBV9,TRBJ1-2,CASSANLGQGEDNYGYTF,TGTGCCAGCAGCGCCAACCTGGGACAGGGAGAAGATAACTATGGCTACACCTTC
.,.,TRBV12-3/TRBV12-4,TRBJ1-2,CASSLVNSGDGYTF,TGTGCCAGCAGTTTAGTCAACTCAGGGGACGGCTACACCTTC
TRBD2,.,TRBV7-9,TRBJ2-3,CASTGVGGPSGDRTDTQYF,TGTGCCAGCACCGGGGTTGGGGGTCCTAGCGGGGACCGCACAGATACGCAGTATTTT
.,once,TRBV4-3,TRBJ2-5,CASSPILTNQETQYF,TGCGCCAGCAGCCCTATCCTGACCAATCAAGAGACCCAGTACTTC
TRBD1,few,TRBV7-7,TRBJ2-7,CASSLPGGEQYF,TGTGCCAGCAGCTTACCAGGGGGCGAGCAGTACTTC
TRBD2,.,TRBV29-1,TRBJ2-7,CSVEGSGTSADYEQYF,TGCAGCGTTGAAGGCTCGGGGACTAGCGCCGACTACGAGCAGTACTTC
.,.,TRBV5-1,TRBJ2-3,CASSPDAGLRADTQYF,TGCGCCAGCAGCCCTGACGCGGGACTTAGGGCAGATACGCAGTATTTT
.,few,TRBV6-5,TRBJ2-1,CASSPGRNNEQFF,TGTGCCAGCAGCCCCGGACGTAACAATGAGCAGTTCTTC
.,once,TRBV29-1,TRBJ1-4,CSVETSTTNEKLFF,TGCAGCGTTGAAACGTCCACAACTAATGAAAAACTGTTTTTT
.,.,TRBV28,TRBJ2-3,CASSLATDTQYF,TGTGCCAGCAGTTTAGCCACAGATACGCAGTATTTT
.,once,TRBV25-1,TRBJ2-5,CASSEFPRQFQQETQYF,TGTGCCAGCAGTGAATTTCCTCGACAGTTTCAACAAGAGACCCAGTACTTC
.,.,TRBV29-1,TRBJ1-2,CSVGSESYGYTF,TGCAGCGTTGGTTCAGAGAGCTATGGCTACACCTTC
.,.,TRBV3-1,TRBJ1-2,CASGSKGDHYGYTF,TGTGCCAGCGGATCGAAGGGAGACCACTATGGCTACACCTTC
TRBD1,.,TRBV6-2/TRBV6-3,TRBJ2-2,CASSYSRDRGLTGELFF,TGTGCCAGCAGTTACTCGAGGGACAGGGGTCTCACCGGGGAGCTGTTTTTT
.,.,TRBV10-3,TRBJ2-2,CAISEWSAGELFF,TGTGCCATCAGTGAGTGGTCGGCCGGGGAGCTGTTTTTT
.,.,TRBV27,TRBJ2-3,CASSLWATDTQYF,TGTGCCAGCAGTTTATGGGCCACAGATACGCAGTATTTT
TRBD2,.,TRBV30,TRBJ2-5,CAWSLGTSGGGETQYF,TGTGCCTGGAGCCTAGGGACTAGCGGGGGAGGAGAGACCCAGTACTTC
.,.,TRBV27,TRBJ1-6,CASSMSINSPLHF,TGTGCCAGCAGTATGTCGATAAATTCACCCCTCCACTTT
.,once,TRBV4-2,TRBJ2-3,CASSQEFATRFTDTQYF,TGTGCCAGCAGCCAAGAGTTCGCTACTCGGTTTACAGATACGCAGTATTTT
.,.,TRBV4-1,TRBJ2-7,CASSQDGGSYEQYF,TGCGCCAGCAGCCAAGATGGGGGGTCCTACGAGCAGTACTTC
TRBD2,.,TRBV10-2,TRBJ2-2,CASSEGEGTGELFF,TGCGCCAGCAGTGAGGGGGAGGGCACCGGGGAGCTGTTTTTT
TRBD1,.,TRBV20-1,TRBJ2-4,CSANTGTGPAKNIQYF,TGCAGTGCAAACACCGGGACAGGGCCTGCCAAAAACATTCAGTACTTC
.,.,TRBV13,TRBJ2-7,CASSPRTATSYEQYF,TGTGCCAGCAGCCCGAGGACAGCTACCTCCTACGAGCAGTACTTC
.,.,TRBV27,TRBJ1-1,CASSLDGGTWDTEAFF,TGTGCCAGCAGTTTGGATGGGGGTACTTGGGACACTGAAGCTTTCTTT
TRBD1,once,TRBV28,TRBJ2-4,CASSLSDDRGTIQYF,TGTGCCAGCAGTTTATCGGACGACAGGGGTACAATTCAGTACTTC
.,.,TRBV4-2,TRBJ2-7,CASSQAAGTDEQYF,TGTGCCAGCAGCCAAGCGGCGGGGACTGACGAGCAGTACTTC
.,.,TRBV7-8,TRBJ2-1,CASSRLDRTSNEQFF,TGTGCCAGCAGCAGACTCGACAGGACCTCCAATGAGCAGTTCTTC
.,.,TRBV20-1,TRBJ2-2,CSARPFLRENTGELFF,TGCAGTGCTAGACCCTTTTTGCGGGAAAACACCGGGGAGCTGTTTTTT